A single sample is the source of the 26 T cell receptor beta chains below, sequenced in a study of T cells in Graves' hyperthyroidism and ophthalmopathy. From RNA transcripts, TCR beta CDR3 regions were amplified. The primer set for the first-round RT-PCR of the TCR CDR3 was HTBI. TCRdb re-called the multiplex PCR reads through MiXCR, storing one row per CDR3 protein. The repertoire holds about 350,000 distinct CDR3 sequences, about a sixth seen once, with around a third in the top ten. Sequencing input: blood. These receptors came from a woman under 40 with Graves' hyperthyroidism that later progressed to Graves' ophthalmopathy.

The rearrangement links TRBV28 to TRBJ1-2; weak D call: TRBD1 (6 bases). The CDR3 contains 15 residues. Germline assignment: CDR1 MDHEN and CDR2 SYDVKM. V lost 7 bases and J lost 2, with 17 bases in between. The CDR3, as DNA: TGTGCCAGCATCCCCAGGACAGTACTCAACTATGGCTACACCTTC. This sequence encodes CASIPRTVLNYGYTF.

This clonotype was recorded a few times. This sequence joins TRBV5-6 and TRBJ2-3, with 9 bases identical to TRBD1. Trimming removed 0 bases from V and 5 bases from J; junction bases left unmatched: 4. CDR1 is SGHDT, CDR2 YYEEEE, per germline. This CDR3 has 15 amino acids. This chain's CDR3 is CASSLDRGLGDTQYF. The CDR3 DNA reads TGTGCCAGCAGCTTGGACAGGGGGCTGGGAGATACGCAGTATTTT.

This clonotype was counted many times. This chain links TRBV12-3 or TRBV12-4 with TRBJ1-4; D unresolved. There are 13 residues in the CDR3. Trimming shortened V by 4 bases and J by 4 bases, and 7 bases separated the two germline ends. CDR3 residues: CASSWRFNEKLFF. The CDR3 DNA sequence: TGTGCCAGCAGTTGGCGATTTAATGAAAAACTGTTTTTT.

This clonotype appeared many times. This rearrangement joins TRBV11-3 to TRBJ2-7; 7 bases are shared with TRBD2. Germline trimming cut 3 bases from V and 3 bases from J; bases unmatched to any gene: 8. Germline CDR1 and CDR2: SGHNT and YENEEA. The length of the CDR3 is 15 residues. The CDR3 nucleotides are TGTGCCAGCAGCTTCGCGAGCGGGACCAACTACGAGCAGTACTTC. It encodes CASSFASGTNYEQYF.

V is TRBV7-9 and J is TRBJ1-1, with 9 bases lining up with TRBD1. Germline lookup yields CDR1 SEHNR and CDR2 FQNEAQ (reference sequence). The CDR3 length is 15 residues. V shed 5 bases and J 6 bases; nucleotides not matched to a gene: 10. CDR3 residues: CASSPGQGINSEAFF. CDR3 DNA sequence: TGTGCCAGCAGCCCCGGACAGGGGATAAATTCTGAAGCTTTCTTT.

This clonotype was seen at least ten times. The chain employs TRBV6-1 and TRBJ1-1, with 8 bases identical to TRBD1. CDR3 size: 17 residues. The J segment lost 1 base and the V segment lost 3 bases, leaving 10 bases of the junction unmatched. Germline values: CDR1 MNHNS, CDR2 SASEGT. The CDR3 sequence is CASSDWAGGARNTEAFF. As DNA, the CDR3 is TGTGCCAGCAGTGACTGGGCAGGGGGCGCGAGGAACACTGAAGCTTTCTTT.

CDR3 nucleotide sequence: TGTGCCAGCCGCCTGAGGGGGGCCGAGACCCAGTACTTC. Residues: CASRLRGAETQYF. J is TRBJ2-5 and V is TRBV2; D tentatively fits TRBD1 or TRBD2 (6 bases each). The CDR3 is 13 residues long. V lost 8 bases to trimming and J lost 5 bases, with 15 bases between them. Germline V gene data show CDR1 as SNHLY and CDR2 as FYNNEI.

At least ten counts were recorded for this clonotype. The rearrangement links TRBV28 to TRBJ2-7, with D perhaps being TRBD1 or TRBD2 (6 bases each). V was clipped by 4 bases and J by 0 bases, with 19 bases between them. CDR1 and CDR2 (germline): MDHEN, SYDVKM. This CDR3 contains 17 residues. CDR3 in amino acids: CASSSPGARASSYEQYF. DNA of the CDR3: TGTGCCAGCAGTTCGCCGGGGGCCAGGGCGTCCTCCTACGAGCAGTACTTC.

This clonotype has ten or more counts. The V gene is TRBV18, the J gene TRBJ1-3; D remains ambiguous. CDR1 and CDR2 from the germline V gene are KGHSH and LQKENI. Deletions cut 1 base from V and 0 bases from J, with 10 bases between. The CDR3 spans 16 residues. This chain's CDR3 is CASSPLPHSSGNTIYF. The CDR3 nucleotides are TGTGCCAGCTCACCACTGCCGCATAGCTCTGGAAACACCATATATTTT.

This clonotype was found many times. J is TRBJ1-5 and V is TRBV2; D unclear. The germline V gene has CDR1 SNHLY and CDR2 FYNNEI. The ends were cut back, 3 bases at V and 0 bases at J, with 9 bases in the middle. There are 15 residues in the CDR3. CDR3 sequence: CASSDRSNSNQPQHF. CDR3 nucleotide sequence: TGTGCCAGCAGTGATCGCAGCAATAGCAATCAGCCCCAGCATTTT.

J is TRBJ1-4 and V is TRBV5-1; 11 nucleotides line up with TRBD1. Germline CDR1 reads SGHRS; CDR2 reads YFSETQ. The length of the CDR3 is 15 residues. The J segment lost 6 bases and the V segment lost 4 bases, leaving 5 bases of the junction unmatched. The CDR3 loop is CASSGQGAFYEKLFF. CDR3 coding DNA: TGCGCCAGCAGCGGACAGGGGGCCTTTTATGAAAAACTGTTTTTT.

This clonotype was detected many times. In DNA form, the CDR3 reads TGTGCCAGCAGCGTAGGTACTTACAATGAGCAGTTCTTC. Translated: CASSVGTYNEQFF. The V and J genes are TRBV9 and TRBJ2-1; D not resolved. Between the trimmed V and J ends, which lost 0 bases and 4 bases, there was a span of 5 bases. The germline CDR1 and CDR2 sequences are SGDLS and YYNGEE. The CDR3 is 13 amino acids.

This clonotype was picked up a small number of times. The V and J genes are TRBV20-1 and TRBJ2-3, with 10 bases matching TRBD2. There are 17 residues in the CDR3. V trimming: 2 bases; J trimming: 0 bases; junction bases outside the gene matches: 8. Looked up from germline, CDR1 is DFQATT and CDR2 is SNEGSKA (reference sequence). The CDR3 here is CSARLAGAHRSTDTQYF. The CDR3 DNA reads TGCAGTGCTAGACTAGCGGGGGCCCATCGGAGCACAGATACGCAGTATTTT.

Many counts were recorded for this clonotype. This rearrangement joins TRBV28 to TRBJ1-1, with unresolved D. The germline V gene has CDR1 MDHEN and CDR2 SYDVKM. Trimming shortened V by 3 bases and J by 1 base, and 6 bases separated the two germline ends. The CDR3 extends over 13 amino acids. In DNA form, the CDR3 reads TGTGCCAGCAGTTTGGCACAGAACACTGAAGCTTTCTTT. Its translation is CASSLAQNTEAFF.

This sequence joins TRBV13 and TRBJ2-7, with 9 bases that match TRBD2. The CDR3 is 14 residues long. Trimming took 0 bases from V and 7 from J; bases not matched to a gene: 4. Germline CDR1 is PRHDT and CDR2 is FYEKMQ (reference sequence). CDR3 coding DNA: TGTGCCAGCAGCTTAGGGCTAGCGGGGCGGGAGCAGTACTTC. It encodes CASSLGLAGREQYF.

This clonotype came up a few times. This chain joins TRBV4-2 and TRBJ2-7; TRBD1 matches at 7 bases. This CDR3 is 16 amino acids long. The junction had 5 bases not matched to a gene; V was cut back by 0 bases and J by 0 bases. Germline values: CDR1 LGHNA, CDR2 YNFKEQ. For the CDR3, the DNA is TGTGCCAGCAGCCAAGACGGACAGGCGAACTCCTACGAGCAGTACTTC. It codes for CASSQDGQANSYEQYF.

This clonotype has a count of ten or more. This rearrangement joins TRBV20-1 to TRBJ2-5; 12 nucleotides match TRBD2. The CDR3 sequence is 17 residues long. CDR1 and CDR2 from the germline V gene are DFQATT and SNEGSKA (reference sequence). V lost 5 bases, J lost 0 bases, and 10 bases stayed unmatched. DNA for the CDR3: TGCAGTGCTTTCTGGGCTAGCGGGAGGGTGTACCAAGAGACCCAGTACTTC. Translating gives CSAFWASGRVYQETQYF.

This clonotype appeared once. The chain uses TRBV20-1 and TRBJ2-3; D is undetermined. V was pared by 3 bases and J by 6 bases, with 10 bases between. Germline values: CDR1 DFQATT, CDR2 SNEGSKA (reference sequence). The CDR3 has 12 amino acids. The CDR3 DNA reads TGCAGTGCTAGGGCGCAAGCTGATACGCAGTATTTT. Translating gives CSARAQADTQYF.

This clonotype was counted many times. The chain employs TRBV11-2 and TRBJ1-2, with TRBD1 identical over 10 bases. Unmatched junction bases numbered 14, after V lost 5 bases and J lost 8 bases. CDR1 is SGHAT and CDR2 is FQNNGV in the germline V gene. CDR3 length: 16 residues. The CDR3 region is CASSLAGPGQGRGYTF. Written as DNA, the CDR3 is TGTGCCAGCAGCCTCGCAGGACCGGGACAGGGGAGAGGCTACACCTTC.

V is TRBV6-1 and J is TRBJ1-5, with TRBD1 matching 8 bases. V dropped 2 bases and J dropped 5; count of bases not matched to a gene: 2. From germline, CDR1 is MNHNS and CDR2 SASEGT. This CDR3 is 14 amino acids long. The CDR3 loop is CASSERGQDQPQHF. CDR3 in DNA: TGTGCCAGCAGTGAAAGGGGACAGGATCAGCCCCAGCATTTT.

Ten or more counts support this clonotype. The CDR3 region has the DNA TGTGCCAGCAGTCATCCTAGCGGGGGACGTTACAATGAGCAGTTCTTC. Translation: CASSHPSGGRYNEQFF. The V and J genes are TRBV28 and TRBJ2-1; 10 bases map to TRBD2. Unmatched junction bases numbered 8, after V lost 5 bases and J lost 4 bases. The germline gives CDR1 MDHEN, CDR2 SYDVKM. The CDR3 has 16 amino acids.

This clonotype was seen a handful of times. This chain uses TRBV3-1 with TRBJ1-3, with D possibly matching TRBD1 (6 bases). The V end lost 0 bases, the J end lost 3 bases, and 9 bases lay between the germline ends. CDR1 LGHDT and CDR2 YNNKEL come from the germline V gene (reference sequence). The CDR3 is 15 residues long. In DNA form, the CDR3 reads TGTGCCAGCAGCCAAGATGGGGGCGTTGGAAACACCATATATTTT. Encoded protein: CASSQDGGVGNTIYF.

The J gene is TRBJ1-3, the V gene TRBV28; no definite D call. The germline V gene encodes CDR1 MDHEN and CDR2 SYDVKM. V was cut by 5 bases and J by 0 bases, with 8 bases left in between. This CDR3 contains 14 residues. The CDR3 DNA sequence: TGTGCCAGCAGTCGGGAATTCTCTGGAAACACCATATATTTT. Protein product: CASSREFSGNTIYF.

This clonotype was detected many times. The CDR3 nucleotides are TGTGCCAGCAGTTTATTCCCCGGGGCTGGAAACACCATATATTTT. It codes for CASSLFPGAGNTIYF. This chain connects TRBV28 to TRBJ1-3; D is undetermined. The V end lost 1 base, the J end lost 2 bases, and 9 bases lay between the germline ends. Germline assignment: CDR1 MDHEN and CDR2 SYDVKM. The CDR3 loop spans 15 amino acids.

This clonotype came up once. The chain joins TRBV6-9 to TRBJ2-5, with 8 bases matching TRBD2. V was clipped by 3 bases and J by 5 bases; unmatched bases: 5. CDR3 length equals 14 residues. Germline V lookup: CDR1 MNHGY, CDR2 SVAAGI. The DNA of the CDR3 is TGTGCCAGCAGTTACACGACTAGCGCTGAGACCCAGTACTTC. Translated, it gives CASSYTTSAETQYF.

Only a few counts were recorded for this clonotype. V is TRBV10-2 and J is TRBJ2-7; TRBD1 matches 7 bases. Germline-derived CDR1 and CDR2 are WSHSY and SAAADI. J gave up 1 base and V 8 bases, and 11 bases lay outside the gene matches. The CDR3 runs to 15 residues. The CDR3 DNA is TGCGCCAGCCGAAGGACAGGCGATTCATCCTACGAGCAGTACTTC. This translates into CASRRTGDSSYEQYF.